This passage covers 19 T cell receptor beta chains from one sample sequenced in a study of cytomegalovirus exposure and HLA in healthy donors. The PCR had 60 Vbeta and 13 Jbeta primers. Assay used: immunoSEQ multiplex PCR; TCRdb lists only in-frame clones, some missing. The sample yields 100,000 to 150,000 clones, roughly four fifths seen once. Input material: PBMCs. These receptors were taken from a woman aged 50 to 60 in good health and CMV-seropositive.

This chain connects TRBV5-4 to TRBJ1-2; perhaps TRBD1 as D (6 bases). The CDR3 is 14 amino acids. The germline V gene encodes CDR1 SGHNT and CDR2 YYREEE (reference sequence). V lost 3 bases to trimming and J lost 4 bases, with 13 bases between them. The CDR3 reads CASSSERGGYGYTF. The DNA of the CDR3 is TGTGCCAGCAGCTCAGAAAGAGGGGGCTATGGCTACACCTTC.

The V and J genes are TRBV5-4 and TRBJ2-2; D gene ambiguous. There are 11 residues in the CDR3. With 3 bases removed from V and 5 bases from J, the gap between germline ends came to 2 bases. Germline CDR1 is SGHNT and CDR2 is YYREEE (reference sequence). As DNA, the CDR3 is TGTGCCAGCAGCTCGACCGGGGAGCTGTTTTTT. Protein product: CASSSTGELFF.

The chain employs TRBV6-1 and TRBJ2-1, with 8 nucleotides matching TRBD2. This CDR3 contains 15 residues. The V segment lost 4 bases and the J segment 3 bases; nucleotides outside the gene matches: 5. Germline-derived CDR1 and CDR2 are MNHNS and SASEGT. CDR3 amino acids: CASSGIAGLYNEQFF. In DNA, the CDR3 is TGTGCCAGCAGTGGTATAGCGGGGCTCTACAATGAGCAGTTCTTC.

This clone was recorded a few times. The rearrangement joins TRBV2 to TRBJ1-5; 8 nucleotides align to TRBD1. Germline V gene data show CDR1 as SNHLY and CDR2 as FYNNEI. The V and J ends lost 4 bases and 4 bases, in that order; junction bases with no gene match: 6. This CDR3 is 15 amino acids long. The CDR3 sequence is CASSASQGGNQPQHF. The DNA of the CDR3 is TGTGCCAGCAGTGCCTCACAGGGGGGAAATCAGCCCCAGCATTTT.

This rearrangement joins TRBV6-5 to TRBJ1-2, with TRBD1 identical over 7 bases. With V trimmed by 5 bases and J by 8 bases, 2 bases remained unmatched. Germline values: CDR1 MNHEY, CDR2 SVGAGI. The CDR3 spans 11 residues. This CDR3 reads CASSKGAGYTF. As DNA, the CDR3 is TGTGCCAGCAGTAAGGGGGCGGGCTACACCTTC.

The chain has TRBV4-3 and TRBJ2-2; D remains unclear. With 2 bases removed from V and 5 bases from J, the gap between germline ends came to 9 bases. This CDR3 is built from 14 residues. Germline CDR1 and CDR2: LGHNA and YSLEER. The CDR3 here is CASSQHSRTGELFF. The CDR3 DNA follows: TGCGCCAGCAGCCAACACTCACGTACCGGGGAGCTGTTTTTT.

The chain employs TRBV5-1 and TRBJ1-6; D remains ambiguous. The CDR3 has 15 amino acids. Trimming stripped 0 bases from V and 5 bases from J, with 9 bases between. The germline gives CDR1 SGHRS, CDR2 YFSETQ. The CDR3 is CASSLVSTDNSPLHF. The CDR3 DNA is TGCGCCAGCAGCTTGGTGTCTACGGATAATTCACCCCTCCACTTT. Looking up the rest from reference TRBV5-1 and TRBJ1-6 gives the full variable domain: KAGVTQTPRYLIKTRGQQVTLSCSPISGHRSVSWYQQTPGQGLQFLFEYFSETQRNKGNFPGRFSGRQFSNSRSEMNVSTLELGDSALYLCASSLVSTDNSPLHFGNGTRLTVT.

J is TRBJ2-6 and V is TRBV11-2, with a weak D call TRBD1 (6 bases). This CDR3 has 20 amino acids. Germline lookup yields CDR1 SGHAT and CDR2 FQNNGV. Trimming left V 0 bases short and J 0 bases short, with 18 bases between. CDR3 loop: CASSLDPAQGALSGANVLTF. The CDR3 DNA reads as TGTGCCAGCAGCTTAGATCCGGCACAGGGAGCACTCTCTGGGGCCAACGTCCTGACTTTC.

The V gene is TRBV19, the J gene TRBJ1-5, with D unclear. Germline-derived CDR1 and CDR2 are LNHDA and SQIVND (reference sequence). Trimming took off 5 bases at V and 0 bases at J, with 14 bases between the two ends. The CDR3 totals 16 residues. The CDR3: CASSRPGQNSNQPQHF. The CDR3, as DNA: TGTGCCAGTAGTCGCCCTGGCCAGAATAGCAATCAGCCCCAGCATTTT.

This chain uses TRBV5-4 with TRBJ1-4; 10 positions agree with TRBD1. CDR3 length: 15 residues. The V segment lost 4 bases and the J segment 7 bases; nucleotides outside the gene matches: 7. CDR1 SGHNT and CDR2 YYREEE come from the germline V gene (reference sequence). CDR3 loop: CASSAGDRGREKLFF. The DNA of the CDR3 is TGTGCCAGCAGCGCCGGGGACAGGGGACGTGAAAAACTGTTTTTT.

The chain is built from TRBV18 and TRBJ2-5; D ambiguous. Germline CDR1 KGHSH, CDR2 LQKENI. Trimming took 3 bases from V and 5 from J, leaving 10 bases between them. The CDR3 consists of 13 residues. The CDR3 DNA follows: TGTGCCAGCTCACCGTCGGCAGCGGAGACCCAGTACTTC. It is translated as CASSPSAAETQYF.

V usage is TRBV4-1 and J usage is TRBJ1-2, with 8 bases lining up with TRBD1. CDR3 length: 15 amino acids. CDR1 MGHRA and CDR2 YSYEKL come from the germline V gene. The ends lost 1 base at V and 4 bases at J; junction bases unmatched: 5. CDR3 nucleotide sequence: TGCGCCAGCAGCCAAGGGACAGGGTTTTCCTATGGCTACACCTTC. It codes for CASSQGTGFSYGYTF.

J is TRBJ2-7 and V is TRBV19, with 8 bases fitting TRBD1. V lost 8 bases to trimming and J lost 5 bases; unmatched junction nucleotides: 8. Germline CDR1 is LNHDA and CDR2 is SQIVND (reference sequence). There are 13 residues in the CDR3. CDR3 sequence (DNA): TGTGCCAGTCTCCCTAGGACAGGGAACGAGCAGTACTTC. Its translation is CASLPRTGNEQYF.

V and J are TRBV10-3 and TRBJ1-1, with TRBD1 as a possible D gene (5 bases). The V end lost 0 bases, the J end lost 5 bases, and 7 bases lay between the germline ends. From germline, CDR1 is ENHRY and CDR2 SYGVKD. CDR3 length equals 13 residues. This CDR3 is CAISESRGTEAFF. As DNA, the CDR3 is TGTGCCATCAGTGAGTCTCGGGGGACTGAAGCTTTCTTT.

The V call is TRBV6-6, the J call TRBJ1-3; D gene uncertain. Germline CDR1 is MNHNY and CDR2 is SVGAGI (reference sequence). This CDR3 has 13 residues. V was trimmed by 7 bases and J by 0 bases, leaving 7 bases between them. CDR3 amino acids: CASTRDSGNTIYF. Written as DNA, the CDR3 is TGTGCCAGCACTCGGGACTCTGGAAACACCATATATTTT.

This clone was recorded once. V is TRBV9 and J is TRBJ2-3, with 7 bases identical to TRBD2. Trimming removed 6 bases from V and 0 bases from J; junction bases left unmatched: 7. The CDR3 is made up of 15 amino acids. The germline gives CDR1 SGDLS, CDR2 YYNGEE. CDR3 loop: CASTREASSTDTQYF. The CDR3 DNA reads TGTGCCAGCACCCGGGAGGCCTCTAGCACAGATACGCAGTATTTT.

V is TRBV29-1 and J is TRBJ2-2; the D gene is possibly TRBD2 (6 bases). CDR1 SQVTM and CDR2 ANQGSEA come from the germline V gene. The CDR3 has 14 residues. Trimming took 6 bases from V and 1 from J, leaving 12 bases between them. The CDR3 coding sequence is TGCAGCGTCGCGGGGTGGGAGAACACCGGGGAGCTGTTTTTT. Protein: CSVAGWENTGELFF.

The V and J genes are TRBV19 and TRBJ1-4; TRBD1 might be the D (6 bases). V was cut by 5 bases and J by 8 bases, with 15 bases left in between. CDR1 LNHDA and CDR2 SQIVND come from the germline V gene (reference sequence). The length of the CDR3 is 14 residues. CDR3: CASSATGTPEKLFF. The CDR3 nucleotides are TGTGCCAGTAGTGCAACCGGGACACCAGAAAAACTGTTTTTT.

The chain is built from TRBV5-1 and TRBJ2-5, with 7 bases matching TRBD2. This CDR3 is 18 amino acids long. With V trimmed by 3 bases and J by 5 bases, 19 bases remained unmatched. CDR1 SGHRS and CDR2 YFSETQ come from the germline V gene. The CDR3 loop reads CASSSDGGDSQYEETQYF. The CDR3 DNA follows: TGCGCCAGCAGCTCAGATGGGGGGGATTCACAATATGAGGAGACCCAGTACTTC.